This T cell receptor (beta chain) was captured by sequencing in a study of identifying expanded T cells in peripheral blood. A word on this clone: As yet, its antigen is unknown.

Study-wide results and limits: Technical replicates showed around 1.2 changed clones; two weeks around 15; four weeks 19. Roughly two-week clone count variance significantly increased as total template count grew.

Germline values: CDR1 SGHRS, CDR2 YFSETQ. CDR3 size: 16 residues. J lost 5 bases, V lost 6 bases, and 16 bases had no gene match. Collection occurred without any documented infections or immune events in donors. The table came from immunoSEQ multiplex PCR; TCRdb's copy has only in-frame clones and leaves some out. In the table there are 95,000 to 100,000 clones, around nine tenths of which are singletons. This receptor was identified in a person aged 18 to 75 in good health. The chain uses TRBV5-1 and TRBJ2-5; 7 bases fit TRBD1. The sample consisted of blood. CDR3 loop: CASNEIAGTAGETQYF. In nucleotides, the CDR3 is TGCGCCAGCAACGAGATAGCCGGGACAGCCGGGGAGACCCAGTACTTC.